This T cell receptor beta chain was documented in a study of cytomegalovirus exposure and HLA in healthy donors. The V and J ends lost 1 base and 0 bases, in that order; junction bases with no gene match: 11. The CDR3 extends over 19 amino acids. The germline V gene has CDR1 LGHNA and CDR2 YNFKEQ. In the PCR, 60 Vbeta and 13 Jbeta primers were used. Repertoires were generated with immunoSEQ multiplex PCR, while TCRdb's copy carries only in-frame clones and drops some. The table shows 200,000 or so clones, with 87% occurring only once. The sample was PBMCs. This receptor was obtained from a girl under three years old in good health and CMV-seronegative. The chain links TRBV4-2 to TRBJ2-3; TRBD2 aligns across 9 bases. This CDR3 reads CASSQVSLAGTGSTDTQYF. The CDR3 DNA sequence: TGTGCCAGCAGCCAAGTTTCGCTAGCGGGAACGGGTAGCACAGATACGCAGTATTTT.